A single TCR beta chain is shown here with its context. Its antigen remains unknown. This sample was included in a study of radiation and T cells in renal cell carcinoma. Germline V gives CDR1 ENHRY, CDR2 SYGVKD. V was pared by 7 bases and J by 6 bases, with 12 bases between. The CDR3 extends over 12 amino acids. The method was immunoSEQ multiplex PCR; TCRdb's version includes in-frame clones alone and lacks a portion of them. Found here are 90,000 to 100,000 clones, 75% to 90% of them singletons; the top ten hold roughly 8%. The time point was: baseline pretreatment blood. Treatment noted: 15 Gy SBRT to primary tumor, nephrectomy 4 weeks later. Overall study findings and caveats: Pretreatment tumor biopsies were lacking, so baseline clonotypes are unknown.

This specimen was blood, taken from a patient whose treatment included radiotherapy and nephrectomy. V and J are TRBV10-3 and TRBJ1-2; no clear D. This clonotype was obtained from a man over 45 with renal cell carcinoma. The DNA for the CDR3 is TGTGCCATCACGAGCCTGTCCCATGGCTACACCTTC. It specifies CAITSLSHGYTF.